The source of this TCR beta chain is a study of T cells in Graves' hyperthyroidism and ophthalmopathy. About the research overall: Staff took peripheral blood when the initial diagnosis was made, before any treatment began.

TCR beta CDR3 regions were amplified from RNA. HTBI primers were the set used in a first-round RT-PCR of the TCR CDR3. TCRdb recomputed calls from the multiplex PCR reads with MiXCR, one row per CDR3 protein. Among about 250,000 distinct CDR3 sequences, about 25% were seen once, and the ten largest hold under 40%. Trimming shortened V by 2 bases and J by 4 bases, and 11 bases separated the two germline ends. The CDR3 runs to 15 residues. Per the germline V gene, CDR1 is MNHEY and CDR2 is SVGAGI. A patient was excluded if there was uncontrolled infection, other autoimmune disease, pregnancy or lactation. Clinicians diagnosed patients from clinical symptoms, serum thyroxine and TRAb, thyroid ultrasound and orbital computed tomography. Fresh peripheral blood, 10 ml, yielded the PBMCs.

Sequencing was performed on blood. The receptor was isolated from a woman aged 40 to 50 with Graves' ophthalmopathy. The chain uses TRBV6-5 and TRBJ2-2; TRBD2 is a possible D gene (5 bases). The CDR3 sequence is CASSYEGVTTGELFF. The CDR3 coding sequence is TGTGCCAGCAGTTACGAGGGAGTTACCACCGGGGAGCTGTTTTTT.